The 17 T cell receptor beta chains in this list originate from one sample, sequenced in a study of cytotoxic CD8 clonotypes in ibrutinib-treated CLL. Libraries were prepared by immunoSEQ multiplex PCR; TCRdb keeps only in-frame clonotypes and omits some of them. In the table there are 100,000 to 150,000 clones, 70% to 90% of which are singletons. Sequenced here: PBMCs, sampled after 24 months of ibrutinib treatment. Receptors were obtained from a human donor with chronic lymphocytic leukemia.

In nucleotides, the CDR3 is TGTGCCAGCAGTGGGGCGGGGGGAAATGAAAAACTGTTTTTT. This translates into CASSGAGGNEKLFF. The chain has TRBV6-1 and TRBJ1-4; D is perhaps TRBD1 (5 bases). The V end was cut by 4 bases, the J end by 5 bases, with 11 bases between. CDR1 is MNHNS, CDR2 SASEGT, per germline. The CDR3 length is 14 residues.

The chain joins TRBV28 to TRBJ2-7, with D possibly being TRBD1 (6 bases). V dropped 5 bases and J dropped 2 bases, with 13 bases sitting between them. Looked up from germline, CDR1 is MDHEN and CDR2 is SYDVKM. The CDR3 consists of 14 residues. This CDR3 reads CASSPGTLTYEQYF. CDR3 nucleotides: TGTGCCAGCAGTCCCGGGACACTGACCTACGAGCAGTACTTC.

The chain links TRBV28 to TRBJ2-3; D possibly uses TRBD1 or TRBD2 (5 bases each). Trimming took 2 bases from V and 0 from J, leaving 15 bases between them. The CDR3 spans 17 residues. Germline-derived CDR1 and CDR2 are MDHEN and SYDVKM. CDR3 DNA sequence: TGTGCCAGCAGTTTAGGCTCCGGGACCCAAAGCACAGATACGCAGTATTTT. Its protein is CASSLGSGTQSTDTQYF.

The V call is TRBV28, the J call TRBJ1-5; the D gene is possibly TRBD1 (5 bases). Trimming removed 3 bases from V and 2 bases from J, with 11 bases in between. Germline CDR1 MDHEN, CDR2 SYDVKM. The CDR3 extends over 15 amino acids. The CDR3 loop reads CASSFPGGGNQPQHF. The CDR3, as DNA: TGTGCCAGCAGTTTCCCCGGGGGGGGCAATCAGCCCCAGCATTTT.

The V and J genes are TRBV7-2 and TRBJ1-5; D is perhaps TRBD1 (5 bases). V was shortened by 3 bases and J by 7 bases, with 19 bases between the two germline ends. The length of the CDR3 is 16 residues. Germline values: CDR1 SGHTA, CDR2 FQGNSA. CDR3 nucleotide sequence: TGTGCCAGCAGCTTCTCCACCGGGGGAAACAAACAGCCCCAGCATTTT. As protein: CASSFSTGGNKQPQHF.

The chain uses TRBV7-9 and TRBJ1-5; D gene unclear. Trimming took 2 bases from V and 5 from J, leaving 7 bases between them. The CDR3 extends over 13 amino acids. CDR1 SEHNR and CDR2 FQNEAQ come from the germline V gene (reference sequence). CDR3 amino acids: CASSLYGDQPQHF. The CDR3 nucleotides are TGTGCCAGCAGCTTATACGGTGATCAGCCCCAGCATTTT. Supplemented by reference TRBV7-9 and TRBJ1-5, the full variable domain reads DTGVSQNPRHKITKRGQNVTFRCDPISEHNRLYWYRQTLGQGPEFLTYFQNEAQLEKSRLLSDRFSAERPKGSFSTLEIQRTEQGDSAMYLCASSLYGDQPQHFGDGTRLSIL.

The chain links TRBV7-3 to TRBJ2-2, with D possibly being TRBD2 (6 bases). The CDR3 totals 15 residues. V was pared by 5 bases and J by 5 bases, with 15 bases between. Germline V gene data show CDR1 as SGHTA and CDR2 as FQGTGA. The CDR3 DNA is TGTGCCAGCAGCCCGACGGAGGGTGGGACCGGGGAGCTGTTTTTT. It translates to CASSPTEGGTGELFF.

The rearrangement uses TRBV5-6 and TRBJ1-1; D is undetermined. The CDR3 is 11 amino acids. Trimming cost V 7 bases and J 1 base, with 5 bases left between them. CDR1 is SGHDT and CDR2 is YYEEEE in the germline V gene. In DNA form, the CDR3 reads TGTGCCAGCCTACGGAACACTGAAGCTTTCTTT. Translating gives CASLRNTEAFF.

The chain joins TRBV7-9 to TRBJ1-1; tentatively, D is TRBD1 (6 bases). With 4 bases removed from V and 5 bases from J, the gap between germline ends came to 14 bases. The CDR3 is made up of 14 amino acids. From germline, CDR1 is SEHNR and CDR2 FQNEAQ (reference sequence). CDR3 protein: CASSYRQVGTEAFF. The CDR3 DNA is TGTGCCAGCAGCTATAGACAGGTAGGGACTGAAGCTTTCTTT.

The chain couples TRBV4-1 to TRBJ2-5; TRBD2 matches at 7 bases. Germline V CDR1 and CDR2: MGHRA, YSYEKL. This CDR3 spans 16 amino acids. Trimming took 4 bases from V and 2 from J; bases not matched to a gene: 10. In DNA, the CDR3 is TGCGCCAGCAGCCTAGGTAGCGGGTCAATTCAAGAGACCCAGTACTTC. Translated: CASSLGSGSIQETQYF.

This chain uses TRBV2 with TRBJ2-3; D uncertain. There are 17 residues in the CDR3. Trimming stripped 4 bases from V and 1 base from J, with 18 bases between. The germline gives CDR1 SNHLY, CDR2 FYNNEI. The DNA for the CDR3 is TGTGCCAGCAGTGCCCCCCAAGGCCTGGTAGGCACAGATACGCAGTATTTT. This codes for CASSAPQGLVGTDTQYF.

The CDR3 region has the DNA TGTGCCTGGAGCCTGACAGGGGCGAGGAAGAACACTGAAGCTTTCTTT. Its protein product is CAWSLTGARKNTEAFF. This sequence joins TRBV30 and TRBJ1-1; 8 nucleotides match TRBD1. The trim removed 3 bases at V and 1 base at J, leaving 10 bases unmatched. This CDR3 has 16 amino acids. Germline loops: CDR1 GTSNPN, CDR2 SVGIG (reference sequence).

The chain couples TRBV4-3 to TRBJ2-7; D ambiguous. V lost 2 bases, J lost 7 bases, and 18 bases lay in between. The CDR3 loop spans 15 amino acids. CDR1 is LGHNA, CDR2 YSLEER, per germline. The DNA for the CDR3 is TGCGCCAGCAGCCAATCGGCTCAGGTGGGTCCGGAGCAGTACTTC. It yields the protein CASSQSAQVGPEQYF.

The chain recombines TRBV19 with TRBJ2-7, with 7 bases fitting TRBD1. Germline assignment: CDR1 LNHDA and CDR2 SQIVND (reference sequence). Germline trimming cut 1 base from V and 2 bases from J; bases unmatched to any gene: 5. The CDR3 loop spans 15 amino acids. CDR3 coding DNA: TGTGCCAGTAGTATAGGGGAGACAGGGACCTACGAGCAGTACTTC. Its protein product is CASSIGETGTYEQYF. The whole variable domain, filled in from reference TRBV19 and TRBJ2-7, reads DGGITQSPKYLFRKEGQNVTLSCEQNLNHDAMYWYRQDPGQGLRLIYYSQIVNDFQKGDIAEGYSVSREKKESFPLTVTSAQKNPTAFYLCASSIGETGTYEQYFGPGTRLTVT.

The genes are TRBV7-3 and TRBJ1-4; no reliable D call. V was clipped by 9 bases and J by 2 bases, with 7 bases between them. CDR1 and CDR2 from the germline V gene are SGHTA and FQGTGA. The CDR3 covers 12 residues. The DNA for the CDR3 is TGTGCCAGTACGGTTACTAATGAAAAACTGTTTTTT. As protein: CASTVTNEKLFF.

This clone was recorded a few times. The CDR3 spells CASSLASGITYEQYF. CDR3 sequence (DNA): TGTGCCAGCAGTTTAGCTAGCGGGATAACCTACGAGCAGTACTTC. The chain uses TRBV28 and TRBJ2-7; TRBD2 matches 9 bases. Germline lookup yields CDR1 MDHEN and CDR2 SYDVKM. This CDR3 region has 15 residues. After removal of 2 bases from V and 2 bases from J, the junction contained 4 bases not matched to a gene.

Only a few counts were recorded for this clone. This chain uses TRBV15 with TRBJ1-2; tentatively, D is TRBD1 (6 bases). The germline V and J ends were trimmed by 5 bases and 2 bases, with 9 bases remaining between them. Germline CDR1 and CDR2: LNHNV and YYDKDF (reference sequence). The CDR3 is 13 residues long. The CDR3 loop is CATSPDRNYGYTF. The DNA for the CDR3 is TGTGCCACCAGCCCGGACAGAAACTATGGCTACACCTTC.